What follows are 20 T cell receptor beta chains derived from one specimen sequenced in a study of OX40 agonist ivuxolimab in advanced cancers. Library generation was performed with the immunoSEQ multiplex PCR assay. TCRdb limited this immuneACCESS table to in-frame rearrangements with V and J called. A share of clones is missing; checked studies link under half to unresolved V genes, and the rest is unexplained. Present in this sample are over 70,000 clones, approximately 90% of which were seen just once. Around 1.6% of the sample belongs to the ten largest clones. Here the sequenced sample was CD4+ or CD8+ T cells sorted from blood, taken in a trial of the OX40 agonist ivuxolimab. All receptors derive from an adult with an advanced solid tumor such as melanoma, head and neck, liver or kidney cancer.

In this sample, this clone turned up a few times. The chain joins TRBV7-8 to TRBJ1-5, with a weak D call TRBD1 (5 bases). This CDR3 region has 16 residues. The ends were cut back, 7 bases at V and 4 bases at J, with 20 bases in the middle. Looked up from germline, CDR1 is SGHVS and CDR2 is FQNEAQ. The CDR3 sequence: CASTTGGGGLNQPQHF. The CDR3, as DNA: TGTGCCAGCACCACCGGGGGGGGTGGACTAAATCAGCCCCAGCATTTT.

The chain couples TRBV15 to TRBJ2-7, with D uncertain. Germline CDR1 reads LNHNV; CDR2 reads YYDKDF (reference sequence). The CDR3 is made up of 14 amino acids. V was clipped by 5 bases and J by 0 bases, with 11 bases between them. The CDR3 loop reads CATSGQRSSYEQYF. The CDR3 DNA reads TGTGCCACCAGCGGGCAGAGGAGCTCCTACGAGCAGTACTTC.

This chain uses TRBV29-1 with TRBJ1-2, with 10 bases that match TRBD1. Germline CDR1 and CDR2: SQVTM and ANQGSEA. This CDR3 region has 14 residues. Trimming took 7 bases from V and 3 from J; bases not matched to a gene: 8. CDR3 region: CSALPGTGDYGYTF. The CDR3 region has the DNA TGCAGCGCTTTACCCGGGACAGGGGACTATGGCTACACCTTC.

This chain links TRBV2 with TRBJ2-2; TRBD2 matches at 10 bases. The CDR3 covers 15 residues. V lost 6 bases and J lost 0; bases outside the gene matches: 1. Germline loops: CDR1 SNHLY, CDR2 FYNNEI. CDR3 nucleotides: TGTGCCAGCAGCGGACTAGCGGCGAACACCGGGGAGCTGTTTTTT. This codes for CASSGLAANTGELFF.

This clone has a handful of counts. The CDR3 sequence: CASSSLGENNEQFF. DNA for the CDR3: TGCGCCAGCAGCTCGCTTGGGGAGAACAATGAGCAGTTCTTC. The chain is built from TRBV5-1 and TRBJ2-1, with D possibly TRBD2 on 5 matching bases. CDR1 is SGHRS and CDR2 is YFSETQ in the germline V gene. The germline V and J ends were trimmed by 3 bases and 5 bases, with 12 bases remaining between them. The CDR3 loop spans 14 amino acids.

This chain links TRBV19 with TRBJ1-1, with D uncertain. The length of the CDR3 is 13 residues. Germline V gene data show CDR1 as LNHDA and CDR2 as SQIVND (reference sequence). The V end lost 5 bases, the J end lost 0 bases, and 7 bases lay between the germline ends. CDR3 in DNA: TGTGCCAGTAGTGACCGTTTGAACACTGAAGCTTTCTTT. Translating it yields CASSDRLNTEAFF.

CDR3 DNA sequence: TGTGCCAGCAGTTTTGTATTTCAAGAGGACTACGAGCAGTACTTC. Its protein product is CASSFVFQEDYEQYF. V is TRBV5-6 and J is TRBJ2-7; D remains ambiguous. Trimming took 5 bases from V and 3 from J, leaving 18 bases between them. This CDR3 comprises 15 residues. Germline V gives CDR1 SGHDT, CDR2 YYEEEE.

The rearrangement links TRBV5-6 to TRBJ2-1; 8 positions match TRBD2. J gave up 5 bases and V 4 bases, and 8 bases lay outside the gene matches. The CDR3 contains 15 residues. Germline CDR1 SGHDT, CDR2 YYEEEE. CDR3 nucleotides: TGTGCCAGCAGCCCCGGGACTAGTACCCACAATGAGCAGTTCTTC. Its protein product is CASSPGTSTHNEQFF.

This clone has only a few counts. V is TRBV5-8 and J is TRBJ2-1; D not certain. Trimming stripped 0 bases from V and 13 bases from J, with 11 bases between. The V gene's germline CDR1 is SGHTS and CDR2 YDEGEE. This CDR3 has 12 residues. The CDR3 protein is CASSLVAAHQFF. As DNA, the CDR3 is TGTGCCAGCAGCTTGGTCGCGGCCCACCAGTTCTTC.

This chain joins TRBV2 and TRBJ2-7, with D perhaps TRBD1 or TRBD2 (5 bases each). The ends were cut back, 5 bases at V and 6 bases at J, with 32 bases in the middle. The CDR3 consists of 19 residues. Germline V gene sequence: CDR1 SNHLY, CDR2 FYNNEI. CDR3: CASSIGSIATGHRGGEQYF. DNA for the CDR3: TGTGCCAGCAGTATAGGGTCCATAGCCACAGGACACCGGGGTGGCGAGCAGTACTTC. The variable domain in full, completed from reference TRBV2 and TRBJ2-7, reads EPEVTQTPSHQVTQMGQEVILRCVPISNHLYFYWYRQILGQKVEFLVSFYNNEISEKSEIFDDQFSVERPDGSNFTLKIRSTKLEDSAMYFCASSIGSIATGHRGGEQYFGPGTRLTVT.

The sample holds one count of this clone. The CDR3 loop is CASSSRTGPTSYEQYF. The CDR3 bases are TGTGCCAGTAGTTCGCGGACAGGACCAACTTCCTACGAGCAGTACTTC. This chain connects TRBV19 to TRBJ2-7; TRBD1 agrees at 7 bases. The CDR3 spans 16 residues. With 5 bases clipped from V and 1 base from J, the junction kept 11 bases outside the gene matches. CDR1 is LNHDA, CDR2 SQIVND, per germline (reference sequence).

V usage is TRBV7-8 and J usage is TRBJ2-5; the match to TRBD2 covers 8 bases. Losses at the gene ends were 8 bases for V and 4 bases for J; bases not matched to a gene: 12. This CDR3 has 15 amino acids. Germline V gene lookup returns CDR1 SGHVS and CDR2 FQNEAQ. This CDR3 reads CASCGVAGIGETQYF. The CDR3 nucleotides read TGTGCCAGCTGCGGGGTAGCGGGAATTGGAGAGACCCAGTACTTC.

CDR3 bases: TGTGCCAGCAGCTTGGCGTGGCGGGGGAGCACAGATACGCAGTATTTT. Residues: CASSLAWRGSTDTQYF. This chain links TRBV5-6 with TRBJ2-3; 7 bases align to TRBD2. V dropped 0 bases and J dropped 0; count of bases not matched to a gene: 4. The CDR3 loop spans 16 amino acids. In germline, CDR1 is SGHDT, CDR2 YYEEEE.

The V and J genes are TRBV2 and TRBJ2-4; possible D gene TRBD2, 6 bases. This CDR3 has 16 amino acids. Trimming cost V 5 bases and J 0 bases, with 14 bases left between them. From germline, CDR1 is SNHLY and CDR2 FYNNEI. DNA for the CDR3: TGTGCCAGCAGTCGCGACATGGGGGGAGCCAAAAACATTCAGTACTTC. Its protein is CASSRDMGGAKNIQYF.

This chain connects TRBV29-1 to TRBJ1-2, with D possibly matching TRBD1 (5 bases). V was shortened by 1 base and J by 4 bases, with 10 bases between the two germline ends. This CDR3 region has 13 residues. CDR1 is SQVTM, CDR2 ANQGSEA, per germline. The CDR3 is CSVEGGTPYGYTF. For the CDR3, the DNA is TGCAGCGTTGAAGGAGGGACCCCCTATGGCTACACCTTC.

The rearrangement links TRBV6-5 to TRBJ2-2; 7 bases map to TRBD2. The CDR3 covers 12 residues. Germline trimming cut 11 bases from V and 8 bases from J; bases unmatched to any gene: 8. Germline V gives CDR1 MNHEY, CDR2 SVGAGI. The CDR3 DNA reads as TGTGCCGCTTGGGAGGGGACTGGGGAGCTGTTTTTT. Amino acid sequence: CAAWEGTGELFF.

This chain joins TRBV19 and TRBJ2-1, with 7 nucleotides matching TRBD1. There are 17 residues in the CDR3. J lost 1 base, V lost 3 bases, and 9 bases had no gene match. Germline V lookup: CDR1 LNHDA, CDR2 SQIVND (reference sequence). The CDR3 protein is CASSMGTGATSYNEQFF. Written as DNA, the CDR3 is TGTGCCAGTAGTATGGGAACAGGGGCCACTTCCTACAATGAGCAGTTCTTC. Complete variable domain (other parts from reference TRBV19 and TRBJ2-1): DGGITQSPKYLFRKEGQNVTLSCEQNLNHDAMYWYRQDPGQGLRLIYYSQIVNDFQKGDIAEGYSVSREKKESFPLTVTSAQKNPTAFYLCASSMGTGATSYNEQFFGPGTRLTVL.

CDR3 loop: CASSPYMNTEAFF. As DNA, the CDR3 is TGTGCCAGCAGCCCTTATATGAACACTGAAGCTTTCTTT. The J gene is TRBJ1-1, the V gene TRBV7-9; D ambiguous. The CDR3 loop spans 13 amino acids. V was cut by 5 bases and J by 0 bases, with 7 bases left in between. Germline V lookup: CDR1 SEHNR, CDR2 FQNEAQ (reference sequence).

The rearrangement uses TRBV14 and TRBJ2-7, with unresolved D. Trimming stripped 4 bases from V and 0 bases from J, with 10 bases between. This CDR3 comprises 14 residues. The germline gives CDR1 SGHDN, CDR2 FVKESK. CDR3 residues: CASSPALGSYEQYF. CDR3 DNA: TGTGCCAGCAGCCCCGCCCTCGGCTCCTACGAGCAGTACTTC.

A note on this clone: The sample contains more than one DNA sequence encoding this CDR3. The chain has TRBV5-1 and TRBJ2-5; tentatively, D is TRBD1 (7 bases). The CDR3 covers 14 residues. Germline CDR1 and CDR2: SGHRS and YFSETQ. V dropped 1 base and J dropped 1 base, with 8 bases sitting between them. The CDR3 is CASSLQGGQETQYF. For the CDR3, the DNA is TGCGCCAGCAGCTTGCAGGGGGGCCAAGAGACCCAGTACTTC.